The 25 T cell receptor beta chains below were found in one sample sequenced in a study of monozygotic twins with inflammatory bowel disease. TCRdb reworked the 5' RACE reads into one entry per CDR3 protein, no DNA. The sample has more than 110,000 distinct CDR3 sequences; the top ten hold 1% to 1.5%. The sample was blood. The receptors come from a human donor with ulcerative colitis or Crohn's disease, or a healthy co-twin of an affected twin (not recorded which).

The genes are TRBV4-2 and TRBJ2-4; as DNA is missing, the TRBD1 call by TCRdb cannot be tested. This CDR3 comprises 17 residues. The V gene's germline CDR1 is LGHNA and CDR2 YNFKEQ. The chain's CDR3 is CASSQDGQRGTGNIQYF.

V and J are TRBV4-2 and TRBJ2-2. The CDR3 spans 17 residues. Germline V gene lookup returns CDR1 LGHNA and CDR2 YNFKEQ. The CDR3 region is CASSQDLRTTYVGELFF.

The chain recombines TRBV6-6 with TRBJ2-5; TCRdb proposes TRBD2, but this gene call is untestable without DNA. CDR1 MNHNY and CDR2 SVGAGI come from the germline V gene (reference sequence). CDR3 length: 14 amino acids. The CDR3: CASRLAGVPETQYF.

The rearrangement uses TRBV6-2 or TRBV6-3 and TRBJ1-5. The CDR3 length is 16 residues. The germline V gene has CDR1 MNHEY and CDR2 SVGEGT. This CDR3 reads CASSRLGRRSNQPQHF.

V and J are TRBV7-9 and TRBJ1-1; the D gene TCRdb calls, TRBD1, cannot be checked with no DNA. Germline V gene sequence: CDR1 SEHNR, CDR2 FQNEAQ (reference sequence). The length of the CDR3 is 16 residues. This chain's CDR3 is CASSPRGRGGGTEAFF.

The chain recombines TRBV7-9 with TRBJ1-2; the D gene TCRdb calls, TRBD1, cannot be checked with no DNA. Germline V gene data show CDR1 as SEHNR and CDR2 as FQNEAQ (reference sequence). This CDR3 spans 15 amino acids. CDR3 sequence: CASTHGITGEEGYTF.

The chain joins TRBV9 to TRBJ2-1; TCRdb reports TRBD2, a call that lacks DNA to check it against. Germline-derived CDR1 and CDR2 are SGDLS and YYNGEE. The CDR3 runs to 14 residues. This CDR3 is CASSIAGVGNEQFF.

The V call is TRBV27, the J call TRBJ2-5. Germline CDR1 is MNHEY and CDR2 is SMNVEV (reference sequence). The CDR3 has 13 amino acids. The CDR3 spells CASSLENRETQYF.

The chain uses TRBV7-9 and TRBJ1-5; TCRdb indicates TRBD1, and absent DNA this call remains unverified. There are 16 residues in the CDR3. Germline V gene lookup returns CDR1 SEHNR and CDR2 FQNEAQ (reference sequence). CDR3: CASSSQGVNSNQPQHF. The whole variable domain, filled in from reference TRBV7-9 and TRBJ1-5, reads DTGVSQNPRHKITKRGQNVTFRCDPISEHNRLYWYRQTLGQGPEFLTYFQNEAQLEKSRLLSDRFSAERPKGSFSTLEIQRTEQGDSAMYLCASSSQGVNSNQPQHFGDGTRLSIL.

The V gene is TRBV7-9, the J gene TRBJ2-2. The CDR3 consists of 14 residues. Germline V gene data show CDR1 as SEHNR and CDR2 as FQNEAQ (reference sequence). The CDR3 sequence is CASSLAGYTGELFF.

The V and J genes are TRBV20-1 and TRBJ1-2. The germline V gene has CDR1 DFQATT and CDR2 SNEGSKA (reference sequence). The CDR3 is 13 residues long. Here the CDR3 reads CSAKGNSNYGYTF.

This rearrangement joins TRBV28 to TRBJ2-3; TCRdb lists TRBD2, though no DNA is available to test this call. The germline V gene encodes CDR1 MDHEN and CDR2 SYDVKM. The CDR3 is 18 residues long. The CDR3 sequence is CASRTFLRDSGTTDTQYF.

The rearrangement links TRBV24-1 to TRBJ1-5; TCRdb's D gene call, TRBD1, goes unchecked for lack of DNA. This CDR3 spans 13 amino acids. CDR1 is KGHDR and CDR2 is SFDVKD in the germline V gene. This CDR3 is CATCQGYNQPQHF.

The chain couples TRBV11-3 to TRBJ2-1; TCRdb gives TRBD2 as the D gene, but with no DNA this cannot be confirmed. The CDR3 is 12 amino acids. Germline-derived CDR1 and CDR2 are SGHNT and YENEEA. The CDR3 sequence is CASSPSGRALFF.

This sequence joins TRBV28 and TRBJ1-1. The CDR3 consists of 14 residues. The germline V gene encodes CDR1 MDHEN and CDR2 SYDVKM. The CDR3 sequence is CASTYSLVNTEAFF.

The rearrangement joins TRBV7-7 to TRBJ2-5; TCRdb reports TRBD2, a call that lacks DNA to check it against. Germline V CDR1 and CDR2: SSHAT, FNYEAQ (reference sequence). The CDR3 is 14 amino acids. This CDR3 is CASSPWSGQETQYF. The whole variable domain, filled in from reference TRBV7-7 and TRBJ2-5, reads GAGVSQSPRYKVTKRGQDVTLRCDPISSHATLYWYQQALGQGPEFLTYFNYEAQPDKSGLPSDRFSAERPEGSISTLTIQRTEQRDSAMYRCASSPWSGQETQYFGPGTRLLVL.

This CDR3 reads CASSLRDSKSYEQYF. This rearrangement joins TRBV28 to TRBJ2-7; TCRdb's D call, TRBD1, is unchecked because there is no DNA. From germline, CDR1 is MDHEN and CDR2 SYDVKM. The CDR3 contains 15 residues.

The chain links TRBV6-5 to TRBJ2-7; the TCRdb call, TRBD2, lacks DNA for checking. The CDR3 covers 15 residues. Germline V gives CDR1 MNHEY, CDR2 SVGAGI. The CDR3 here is CASSYSRAGDGEQYF.

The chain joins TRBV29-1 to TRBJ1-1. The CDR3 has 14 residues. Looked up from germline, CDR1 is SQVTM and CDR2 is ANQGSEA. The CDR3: CSVGGGLVGTEAFF.

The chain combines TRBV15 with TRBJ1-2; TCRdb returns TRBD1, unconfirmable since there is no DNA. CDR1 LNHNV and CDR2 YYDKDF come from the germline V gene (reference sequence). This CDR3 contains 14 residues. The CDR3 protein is CATSRDGASYGYTF. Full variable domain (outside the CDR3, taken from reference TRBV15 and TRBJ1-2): DAMVIQNPRYQVTQFGKPVTLSCSQTLNHNVMYWYQQKSSQAPKLLFHYYDKDFNNEADTPDNFQSRRPNTSFCFLDIRSPGLGDTAMYLCATSRDGASYGYTFGSGTRLTVV.

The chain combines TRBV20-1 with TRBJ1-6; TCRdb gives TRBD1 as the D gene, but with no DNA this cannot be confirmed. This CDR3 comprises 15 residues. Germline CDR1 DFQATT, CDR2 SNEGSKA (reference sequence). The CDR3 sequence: CSARVGTGNNSPLHF.

CDR3 sequence: CASKTGGRTGELFF. The chain has TRBV19 and TRBJ2-2; with no DNA, the TCRdb D assignment of TRBD1 cannot be verified. The germline V gene has CDR1 LNHDA and CDR2 SQIVND (reference sequence). The CDR3 runs 14 residues.

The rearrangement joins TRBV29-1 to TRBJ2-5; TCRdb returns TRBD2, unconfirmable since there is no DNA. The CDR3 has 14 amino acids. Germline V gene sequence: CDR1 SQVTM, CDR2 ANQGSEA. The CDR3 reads CSVYREGLWETQYF.

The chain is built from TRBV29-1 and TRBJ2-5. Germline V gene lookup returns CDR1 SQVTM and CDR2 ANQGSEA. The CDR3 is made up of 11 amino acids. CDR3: CSAELWETQYF. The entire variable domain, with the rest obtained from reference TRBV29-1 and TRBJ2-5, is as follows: SAVISQKPSRDICQRGTSLTIQCQVDSQVTMMFWYRQQPGQSLTLIATANQGSEATYESGFVIDKFPISRPNLTFSTLTVSNMSPEDSSIYLCSAELWETQYFGPGTRLLVL.

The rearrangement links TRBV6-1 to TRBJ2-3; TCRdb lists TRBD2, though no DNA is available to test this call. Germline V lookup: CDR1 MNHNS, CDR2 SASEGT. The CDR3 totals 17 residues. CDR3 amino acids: CASSEASSGRAPDTQYF.